This paragraph reports one TCR beta chain. This clone's antigen is unknown. The input lacks base qualities; no much larger clone sits a single base away. The data originate from a study of blood T cells in healthy people across ages (dated by TCRdb to 2014 to 2015). A note on the overall study: In model experiments, template switching captured roughly one uniquely barcoded TCR beta cDNA molecule for every two T cells. Donors were grouped into four age groups: young (average approximately 15 years), middle-aged (less than 40), aged (about 60) and long-lived (approximately 78). To track age-related changes in TCR beta repertoire diversity, the study relied on deep sequencing normalized with unique cDNA molecular identifiers. To avoid experimental bias, donors of different ages were spread randomly across the sequencing lanes. For two donors (one aged 18 to 29 and one aged 80 or older), the study analyzed two additional independent replicas of 1 million unique cDNA reads from the same blood draw. General findings and caveats noted by the study authors: Estimates of total diversity from one million sequenced T cells were regarded as lower bounds and underestimates. Donor CMV infection status was unknown, potentially confounding age-related changes in expanded clonotypes. Observed TCR beta diversity correlated strongly with the percentage of naive T cells measured by flow cytometry. Compared with the aged group, the long-lived group had more naive CD4+ T cells, fewer expanded clones and increased TCR diversity, suggesting age selection. As age increased, observed TCR beta diversity per million T cells dropped in a roughly linear way, and a significant reduction was already evident by age about 36. Conclusive comparison of naive and antigen-experienced compartments was prevented by the profiling of bulk unsorted PBMCs.

The 35 to 40 donors, aged 6 to 90 years, were systemically healthy Caucasian individuals from Russia. Each donor gave about 11 milliliters of peripheral blood, drawn into EDTA-treated Vacutainer tubes. PBMCs were isolated by Ficoll-Paque density-gradient centrifugation, with at least 7 million obtained per sample. Trizol reagent was used to extract total RNA from PBMCs, with at least 6 micrograms per sample. For every donor, an aliquot of PBMCs went through flow cytometry to measure the percentages of naive CD45RAhigh/CD27high T cells. Unmatched junction bases come to 6, with V trimmed by 2 bases and J by 1 base. As encoded in the germline V gene, CDR1 is MNHEY while CDR2 is SVGAGI. Measured from the cysteine to the phenylalanine, the CDR3 is 17 residues long. Only the CDR3 part of the read is kept: 51 bases, read in frame from the first base. Library preparation used 5' RACE. For sequencing, an Illumina HiSeq 2500 was employed. A second PCR of roughly 7 to 11 cycles was performed with a sample-barcoded 5' primer and a J-beta primer mix. A template-switch 5' adaptor carrying 12 random nucleotides introduced a unique molecular identifier onto each TCR beta cDNA molecule. At least 2.5 million CDR3-containing paired-end reads were obtained from each sample. All of the RNA was converted into first-strand cDNA using the Mint cDNA synthesis kit, with a TRBC-specific oligonucleotide serving as the primer. All cDNA was treated with uracil-DNA glycosylase and then went through a first 18-cycle PCR with the universal primers M1SS and BC2_uni_R. For the original study's pipeline: For normalization, 1 million high-quality reads, each with a distinct molecular identifier, were randomly selected from each sample. Reads with shared molecular identifiers were discarded instead of being binned into consensus sequences. MiTCR, set to a Q25 quality threshold and the strictest error-elimination algorithm, was used for CDR3 identification, clonotype clustering and error correction. A nonparametric unseen species model with Euler transformation was used to estimate lower-bound total TCR beta diversity. The public reads were reprocessed in TCRdb via fastp at Q25 and MiXCR, keeping in-frame beta chains. Identical CDR3 protein sequences are pooled into one entry, listed with their most common genes and DNA. The V and J calls and clone size come from TCRdb's table, not from the authors' own analysis. This sample is represented by roughly 1,300,000 distinct CDR3 sequences; 45% to 70% of them were singletons. The top ten hold roughly 6.3% of the sample.

Sequencing used blood. The chain is encoded by TRBV6-5 joined to TRBJ1-5; the junction holds 9 bases that match TRBD1. The TCR was taken from a man aged 18 to 29 in good health. The CDR3 corresponds to CASSYAAGQGSNQPQHF. The sequenced DNA: TGTGCCAGCAGTTACGCGGCGGGACAGGGAAGCAATCAGCCCCAGCATTTT.